This entry lists 3 T cell receptor beta chains sequenced from one sample in a study of ipilimumab plus nivolumab after autologous stem cell transplantation. Method: immunoSEQ multiplex PCR; TCRdb's copy keeps in-frame clones and lacks some. The sample gives about 20,000 clones, under 75% of which show up once; roughly a quarter is in the top ten. The sequences come from PBMCs, collected in a trial of ipilimumab plus nivolumab as post-transplant consolidation. The receptors come from a male donor with diffuse large B-cell lymphoma.

This clone has just a few counts. The CDR3 spells CASSPSQGVYGYTF. Written as DNA, the CDR3 is TGCGCCAGCAGTCCTAGTCAGGGGGTTTATGGCTACACCTTC. The chain has TRBV5-1 and TRBJ1-2, with 7 nucleotides matching TRBD1. Germline CDR1 is SGHRS and CDR2 is YFSETQ. J gave up 5 bases and V 5 bases, and 9 bases lay outside the gene matches. The CDR3 runs 14 residues.

The chain employs TRBV28 and TRBJ1-1; 9 bases are a match to TRBD1. Trimming took 5 bases from V and 3 from J; bases not matched to a gene: 7. The CDR3 extends over 15 amino acids. Germline V gene sequence: CDR1 MDHEN, CDR2 SYDVKM. The CDR3 DNA sequence: TGTGCCAGCAGTACCCCGGACAGGGGAGACACTGAAGCTTTCTTT. It encodes CASSTPDRGDTEAFF. Full variable domain (rest looked up from reference TRBV28 and TRBJ1-1): DVKVTQSSRYLVKRTGEKVFLECVQDMDHENMFWYRQDPGLGLRLIYFSYDVKMKEKGDIPEGYSVSREKKERFSLILESASTNQTSMYLCASSTPDRGDTEAFFGQGTRLTVV.

DNA of the CDR3: TGTGCCAGCAGATTAGCGGGAGTCTACAATGAGCAGTTCTTC. The encoded protein is CASRLAGVYNEQFF. The gene calls are TRBV27 and TRBJ2-1; 9 bases agree with TRBD2. This CDR3 has 14 amino acids. V lost 6 bases to trimming and J lost 3 bases; unmatched junction nucleotides: 3. Germline V gene sequence: CDR1 MNHEY, CDR2 SMNVEV (reference sequence).